The 27 T cell receptor beta chains given below trace back to one sample, sequenced in a study of blood T cell dynamics during melanoma immunotherapy (dated by TCRdb to about 2020). The time point label on this specimen signifies: week 3, after first cycle of checkpoint inhibitor. The library was generated by the immunoSEQ multiplex PCR assay. TCRdb provides this immuneACCESS table in a form limited to in-frame rearrangements. Some clones are lacking; in checked studies, under half of them reflect an unresolved V gene, and why the rest are absent is not known. For this sample the table gives approximately 28,000 clones, of which 75% to 90% were detected only once. 10% of the sample is taken by the ten largest. The sequencing used blood, collected from a patient treated with checkpoint blockade. These receptor sequences come from a human donor with melanoma.

The chain carries TRBV9 and TRBJ2-1; TRBD2 matches 13 bases. CDR3 length equals 17 residues. Germline CDR1 is SGDLS and CDR2 is YYNGEE. J lost 1 base, V lost 3 bases, and 4 bases had no gene match. This chain's CDR3 is CASSGTSGGESYNEQFF. Written as DNA, the CDR3 is TGTGCCAGCAGCGGAACTAGCGGGGGGGAGTCCTACAATGAGCAGTTCTTC.

J is TRBJ2-1 and V is TRBV5-1; D remains ambiguous. The V gene lost 5 bases and the J gene lost 5 bases, with 5 bases spanning the gap. Per the germline V gene, CDR1 is SGHRS and CDR2 is YFSETQ. The CDR3 has 11 residues. This chain's CDR3 is CASSDHNEQFF. DNA of the CDR3: TGCGCCAGCAGTGACCACAATGAGCAGTTCTTC.

The genes are TRBV11-2 and TRBJ2-3; 7 bases are a match to TRBD2. The length of the CDR3 is 18 residues. V lost 0 bases and J lost 2; bases outside the gene matches: 11. CDR1 and CDR2 from the germline V gene are SGHAT and FQNNGV. The CDR3 coding sequence is TGTGCCAGCAGCTTAGATCACTTTACTAGCGAGCTCACAGATACGCAGTATTTT. Its translation: CASSLDHFTSELTDTQYF.

This rearrangement joins TRBV29-1 to TRBJ2-1; D unclear. CDR1 and CDR2 from the germline V gene are SQVTM and ANQGSEA. Trimming stripped 2 bases from V and 4 bases from J, with 12 bases between. The CDR3 covers 14 residues. This chain's CDR3 is CSVEQRPLYNEQFF. DNA of the CDR3: TGCAGCGTTGAACAACGGCCCCTATACAATGAGCAGTTCTTC.

The chain couples TRBV6-1 to TRBJ2-5, with a weak D call TRBD2 (5 bases). CDR3 length equals 16 residues. The ends were cut back, 4 bases at V and 5 bases at J, with 20 bases in the middle. Germline-derived CDR1 and CDR2 are MNHNS and SASEGT. CDR3 nucleotides: TGTGCCAGCAGTGGAATGAGGGCGGGCAAGCGGGAGACCCAGTACTTC. It translates to CASSGMRAGKRETQYF.

V is TRBV11-2 and J is TRBJ2-1, with TRBD2 identical over 7 bases. V lost 3 bases and J lost 4; bases outside the gene matches: 6. The germline CDR1 and CDR2 sequences are SGHAT and FQNNGV. This CDR3 contains 15 residues. CDR3: CASSFGLAEYNEQFF. For the CDR3, the DNA is TGTGCCAGCAGCTTTGGTCTAGCGGAATACAATGAGCAGTTCTTC. Based on the CDR3 plus reference TRBV11-2 and TRBJ2-1, the full variable domain is EAGVAQSPRYKIIEKRQSVAFWCNPISGHATLYWYQQILGQGPKLLIQFQNNGVVDDSQLPKDRFSAERLKGVDSTLKIQPAKLEDSAVYLCASSFGLAEYNEQFFGPGTRLTVL.

This clone was recorded a few times. This chain uses TRBV28 with TRBJ1-4; no clear D gene. CDR3 length: 12 amino acids. V gave up 6 bases and J gave up 8 bases, with 10 bases separating them. In germline, CDR1 is MDHEN, CDR2 SYDVKM. Here the CDR3 reads CASSPPGEKLFF. CDR3 DNA sequence: TGTGCCAGCAGCCCACCCGGGGAAAAACTGTTTTTT. The variable domain in full, completed from reference TRBV28 and TRBJ1-4, reads DVKVTQSSRYLVKRTGEKVFLECVQDMDHENMFWYRQDPGLGLRLIYFSYDVKMKEKGDIPEGYSVSREKKERFSLILESASTNQTSMYLCASSPPGEKLFFGSGTQLSVL.

The CDR3 nucleotides are TGTGCCAGCAGTTTAGCGGCAGGGAACGAGCAGTACTTC. This gives the protein CASSLAAGNEQYF. This chain connects TRBV27 to TRBJ2-7; D is possibly TRBD1 (5 bases). Trimming pared 2 bases from V and 5 bases from J, leaving 10 bases between. The CDR3 contains 13 residues. Per germline, CDR1 MNHEY and CDR2 SMNVEV (reference sequence).

The chain recombines TRBV6-5 with TRBJ1-5; D is perhaps TRBD1 (5 bases). The CDR3 length is 13 residues. V lost 3 bases to trimming and J lost 7 bases, with 10 bases between them. Germline CDR1 MNHEY, CDR2 SVGAGI. In nucleotides, the CDR3 is TGTGCCAGCAGTTATGGGGACCGCCAGCCCCAGCATTTT. This translates into CASSYGDRQPQHF.

The gene calls are TRBV15 and TRBJ1-4, with 8 positions matching TRBD1. Looked up from germline, CDR1 is LNHNV and CDR2 is YYDKDF (reference sequence). The CDR3 loop spans 15 amino acids. The junction had 2 bases not matched to a gene; V was cut back by 0 bases and J by 5 bases. This CDR3 is CATSRDRQGNEKLFF. DNA for the CDR3: TGTGCCACCAGCAGAGATCGACAGGGGAATGAAAAACTGTTTTTT.

This clone came up once. This chain's CDR3 is CASSPRTGTGELFF. The DNA of the CDR3 is TGTGCCAGTAGTCCAAGGACAGGGACCGGGGAGCTGTTTTTT. The chain couples TRBV19 to TRBJ2-2; TRBD1 matches at 8 bases. CDR3 length: 14 amino acids. From germline, CDR1 is LNHDA and CDR2 SQIVND (reference sequence). The J segment lost 5 bases and the V segment lost 5 bases, leaving 4 bases of the junction unmatched.

The chain uses TRBV30 and TRBJ2-3, with D unclear. V shed 4 bases and J shed 4 bases, with 6 bases lying between them. The CDR3 runs to 11 residues. Germline V gene data show CDR1 as GTSNPN and CDR2 as SVGIG (reference sequence). This chain's CDR3 is CAWTRADTQYF. The DNA for the CDR3 is TGTGCCTGGACTAGAGCAGATACGCAGTATTTT.

The chain combines TRBV6-6 with TRBJ1-1; possibly TRBD1 for D (6 bases). V was cut by 8 bases and J by 1 base, with 14 bases left in between. The CDR3 length is 14 residues. Germline V gives CDR1 MNHNY, CDR2 SVGAGI (reference sequence). As DNA, the CDR3 is TGTGCCAGCCACCCTACAGGGAAGAACACTGAAGCTTTCTTT. Protein: CASHPTGKNTEAFF.

The rearrangement joins TRBV9 to TRBJ1-6, with D hard to call. V was shortened by 0 bases and J by 0 bases, with 7 bases between the two germline ends. The germline V gene has CDR1 SGDLS and CDR2 YYNGEE. This CDR3 region has 16 residues. In DNA form, the CDR3 reads TGTGCCAGCAGCGTAGCGGGAAGCTCCTATAATTCACCCCTCCACTTT. Translating gives CASSVAGSSYNSPLHF.

The gene calls are TRBV25-1 and TRBJ1-3; no reliable D call. This CDR3 spans 13 amino acids. The V gene lost 10 bases and the J gene lost 0 bases, with 10 bases spanning the gap. Germline-derived CDR1 and CDR2 are MGHDK and SYGVNS. CDR3 region: CATAWASGNTIYF. CDR3 nucleotide sequence: TGTGCCACCGCTTGGGCCTCTGGAAACACCATATATTTT.

The chain links TRBV5-1 to TRBJ1-1; tentatively, D is TRBD1 (5 bases). CDR1 is SGHRS, CDR2 YFSETQ, per germline. This CDR3 spans 13 amino acids. V was pared by 4 bases and J by 3 bases, with 10 bases between. The CDR3 DNA reads TGCGCCAGCAGCCTCTGGGGGGACACTGAAGCTTTCTTT. Translating it yields CASSLWGDTEAFF.

The chain has TRBV5-1 and TRBJ1-1; a weak D match, TRBD1 (6 bases). This CDR3 is built from 18 residues. Germline CDR1 and CDR2: SGHRS and YFSETQ. The V and J ends lost 2 bases and 5 bases respectively, with 25 bases between them. This CDR3 is CASSFYPTGSSLGTEAFF. The CDR3 DNA follows: TGCGCCAGCAGCTTCTACCCGACAGGCAGTAGTCTGGGGACTGAAGCTTTCTTT.

The J gene is TRBJ1-5, the V gene TRBV2; D gene ambiguous. CDR1 and CDR2 (germline): SNHLY, FYNNEI. V shed 7 bases and J shed 7 bases, with 14 bases lying between them. This CDR3 has 13 residues. CDR3: CASTQLSLQPQHF. The CDR3 region has the DNA TGTGCCAGCACTCAGCTGAGTCTCCAGCCCCAGCATTTT. The whole variable domain, remainder taken from reference TRBV2 and TRBJ1-5, is EPEVTQTPSHQVTQMGQEVILRCVPISNHLYFYWYRQILGQKVEFLVSFYNNEISEKSEIFDDQFSVERPDGSNFTLKIRSTKLEDSAMYFCASTQLSLQPQHFGDGTRLSIL.

This clone was seen a single time. The genes are TRBV4-3 and TRBJ2-1; 7 positions agree with TRBD2. This CDR3 contains 17 residues. The V and J ends lost 2 bases and 4 bases, in that order; junction bases with no gene match: 11. CDR1 is LGHNA, CDR2 YSLEER, per germline. Written as DNA, the CDR3 is TGCGCCAGCAGCCAAACCCCTAGCGGCGGCGGATACAATGAGCAGTTCTTC. Residues: CASSQTPSGGGYNEQFF.

The V call is TRBV11-2, the J call TRBJ2-7; D not resolved. Germline CDR1 reads SGHAT; CDR2 reads FQNNGV. The CDR3 sequence is 14 residues long. V dropped 6 bases and J dropped 0 bases, with 12 bases sitting between them. CDR3 nucleotides: TGTGCCAGCAGGGGCAGTATAGCCTCCTACGAGCAGTACTTC. Encoded protein: CASRGSIASYEQYF.

The chain employs TRBV10-3 and TRBJ2-7; weak D call: TRBD2 (5 bases). The CDR3 is 14 amino acids. Germline values: CDR1 ENHRY, CDR2 SYGVKD. The germline V and J ends were trimmed by 3 bases and 5 bases, with 14 bases remaining between them. As DNA, the CDR3 is TGTGCCATCAGTGAAGTGGGAGCTCCGGACGAGCAGTACTTC. This sequence encodes CAISEVGAPDEQYF.

The V and J genes are TRBV19 and TRBJ1-2; D is ambiguous. With 1 base removed from V and 1 base from J, the gap between germline ends came to 22 bases. From germline, CDR1 is LNHDA and CDR2 SQIVND (reference sequence). The CDR3 consists of 19 residues. The DNA of the CDR3 is TGTGCCAGTAGTATAGGACGGCAAGGCGGTTCTGACAATAACTATGGCTACACCTTC. Protein sequence: CASSIGRQGGSDNNYGYTF.

This chain connects TRBV15 to TRBJ2-1; tentative D call: TRBD1 (6 bases). Germline values: CDR1 LNHNV, CDR2 YYDKDF (reference sequence). Trimming cost V 1 base and J 1 base, with 23 bases left between them. This CDR3 has 20 residues. The CDR3 DNA reads TGTGCCACCAGCAGAGGGTCGTGGACAGACCACTGGAGGTCCTACAATGAGCAGTTCTTC. Encoded protein: CATSRGSWTDHWRSYNEQFF. The full variable domain, rest sourced from reference TRBV15 and TRBJ2-1, is DAMVIQNPRYQVTQFGKPVTLSCSQTLNHNVMYWYQQKSSQAPKLLFHYYDKDFNNEADTPDNFQSRRPNTSFCFLDIRSPGLGDTAMYLCATSRGSWTDHWRSYNEQFFGPGTRLTVL.

This clone turned up a few times. DNA of the CDR3: TGTGCCAGCAGCTTATGGGCTAGCGGGGAGGCAGATACGCAGTATTTT. Translating it yields CASSLWASGEADTQYF. The chain carries TRBV11-2 and TRBJ2-3; 9 bases map to TRBD2. V trimming: 2 bases; J trimming: 4 bases; junction bases outside the gene matches: 7. The CDR3 sequence is 16 residues long. Germline V gives CDR1 SGHAT, CDR2 FQNNGV.

The chain links TRBV10-3 to TRBJ1-1, with unresolved D. Looked up from germline, CDR1 is ENHRY and CDR2 is SYGVKD. The V end lost 9 bases, the J end lost 6 bases, and 17 bases lay between the germline ends. The CDR3 sequence is 13 residues long. Here the CDR3 DNA reads TGTGCCATTACTTCGCCTAACAGCCCTGAAGCTTTCTTT. It yields the protein CAITSPNSPEAFF.

The rearrangement joins TRBV7-6 to TRBJ2-5, with a weak D call TRBD2 (5 bases). The CDR3 is 14 amino acids. Trimming stripped 5 bases from V and 1 base from J, with 11 bases between. Germline loops: CDR1 SGHVS, CDR2 FNYEAQ. The CDR3, as DNA: TGTGCCAGCAGCAAGACGGGATTCCAAGAGACCCAGTACTTC. Residues: CASSKTGFQETQYF.

CDR3 loop: CASSSGGAETFF. The CDR3 DNA is TGTGCCAGCAGTTCCGGGGGCGCGGAAACTTTCTTT. This chain uses TRBV6-5 with TRBJ1-1; D possibly corresponds to TRBD1 (6 bases). CDR3 length: 12 amino acids. The V gene lost 4 bases and the J gene lost 12 bases, with 15 bases spanning the gap. Per the germline V gene, CDR1 is MNHEY and CDR2 is SVGAGI.